This T cell receptor beta chain was captured in a study of regulatory T cells in long-lasting Graves disease. Whole-study results and caveats: Persistent Graves' patients showed a TCR diversity that was lower than that of newly diagnosed ones. Among samples with persistent disease, TRBV28, TRBJ1-2 and TRBJ2-5 were favored. Whereas about a thousand public clonotypes were shared by new patients, persistent patients shared more, at a few thousand.

Time point of the sample: persistent/refractory GD, antithyroid drugs over 5 years with positive TRAb. RNA isolated from PBMCs was used to make the TCR library. Tubes containing EDTA received 8 to 9.5 milliliters of drawn peripheral blood. There are many counts of this clonotype. Its specificity is not known. Per germline, CDR1 MNHNS and CDR2 SASEGT. The CDR3 totals 13 residues. V was cut by 6 bases and J by 1 base, with 9 bases left in between. The authors built TCR beta libraries using iRepertoire HTBI primers and Arm-PCR of CDR3 regions. TCRdb ran MiXCR on the multiplex PCR reads and lists one entry per CDR3 protein. Of about 430,000 distinct CDR3 sequences in the sample, around 20% were seen once.

The sample consisted of peripheral blood mononuclear cells (PBMCs), taken when the disease was refractory, from a patient treated with antithyroid drugs. The rearrangement uses TRBV6-1 and TRBJ1-1; D may be TRBD1 (6 bases). The sequence was obtained from a female donor with Graves disease. CDR3: CASRMTGNTEAFF. CDR3 coding DNA: TGTGCCAGCAGAATGACAGGGAACACTGAAGCTTTCTTT.